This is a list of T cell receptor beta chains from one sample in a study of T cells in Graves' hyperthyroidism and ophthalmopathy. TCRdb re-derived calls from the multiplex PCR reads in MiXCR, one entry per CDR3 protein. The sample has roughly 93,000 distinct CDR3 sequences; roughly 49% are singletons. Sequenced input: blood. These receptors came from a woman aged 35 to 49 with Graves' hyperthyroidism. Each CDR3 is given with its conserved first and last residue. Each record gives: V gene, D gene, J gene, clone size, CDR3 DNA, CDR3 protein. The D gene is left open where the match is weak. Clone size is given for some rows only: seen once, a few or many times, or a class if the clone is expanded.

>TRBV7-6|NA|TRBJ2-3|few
TGTGCCAGCAGTATTGAAAAACCAGGGGGCACAGATACGCAGTATTTT
CASSIEKPGGTDTQYF
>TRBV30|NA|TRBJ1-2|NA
TGTGCCTGGGCAAGACAGGCAGAAAACTATGGCTACACCTTC
CAWARQAENYGYTF
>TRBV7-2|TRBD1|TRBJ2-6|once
TGTGCCAGCAGCCACGACAGGGGCTCTGGGGCCAACGTCCTGACTTTC
CASSHDRGSGANVLTF
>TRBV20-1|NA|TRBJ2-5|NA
TGCAGTGCTAGATTTACCTTTGGGCTGGAGACCCAGTACTTC
CSARFTFGLETQYF
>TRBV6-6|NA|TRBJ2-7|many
TGTGCCAGCATGGCAGCGAACTCCTACGAGCAGTACTTC
CASMAANSYEQYF
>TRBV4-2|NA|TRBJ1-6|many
TGTGCCAGCAGCCCCCGGGCGGACATCGTAGCTCATAATTCACCCCTCCACTTT
CASSPRADIVAHNSPLHF
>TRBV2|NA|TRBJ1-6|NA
TGTGCCAGCACCCGGGGGGGAACCCTCCACTTT
CASTRGGTLHF
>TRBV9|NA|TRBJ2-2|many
TGTGCCAGCAGCGTAGCTCCCGGGGAGCTGTTTTTT
CASSVAPGELFF
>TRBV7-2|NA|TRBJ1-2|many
TGTGCCAGCAGTTTAAATGGGAGAGTCGGCTACACCTTC
CASSLNGRVGYTF
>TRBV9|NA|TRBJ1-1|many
TGTGCCAGCAGCGACGGACCCCATGATTTGAACACTGAAGCTTTCTTT
CASSDGPHDLNTEAFF
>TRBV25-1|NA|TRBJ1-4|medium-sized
TGTGCCAGCAGGGGGTTAACCGAAAAACTGTTTTTT
CASRGLTEKLFF
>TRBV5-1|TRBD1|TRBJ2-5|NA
TGTGCCAGCAGCTCCGGGACAGGGGTAGAGACCCAGTACTTC
CASSSGTGVETQYF
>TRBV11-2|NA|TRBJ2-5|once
TGTGCCAGCAGCTTAACGGCGGGAGAGACCCAGTACTTC
CASSLTAGETQYF
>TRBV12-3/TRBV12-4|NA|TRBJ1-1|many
TGTGCCAGCAGTGAAGGAGGCAAAGCTTTCTTT
CASSEGGKAFF
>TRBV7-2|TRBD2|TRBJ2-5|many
TGTGCCAGCAGCCAGACTAGCGGGAGGACTAAGGAGACCCAGTACTTC
CASSQTSGRTKETQYF
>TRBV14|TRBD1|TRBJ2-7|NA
TGTGCCAGCAGCCAAGTTTCGAGGACAGGGCATATCTTGTACGAGCAGTACTTC
CASSQVSRTGHILYEQYF
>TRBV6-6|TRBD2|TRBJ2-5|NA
TGTGCCAGCGTGGCTATCGGGAGGGATGGGGAGACCCAGTACTTC
CASVAIGRDGETQYF
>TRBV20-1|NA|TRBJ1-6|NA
TGCAGTGCTAGAGGGGTCGGCCAAGGGCTGGGTTCACCCCTCCACTTT
CSARGVGQGLGSPLHF
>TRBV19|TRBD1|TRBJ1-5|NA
TGTGCCAGTGGACAGGGACCCCAGCCCCAGCATTTT
CASGQGPQPQHF
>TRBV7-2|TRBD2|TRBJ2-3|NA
TGTACCAGCAGCCAGACTAGCGGAGAAGATGATACGCAGTATTTT
CTSSQTSGEDDTQYF
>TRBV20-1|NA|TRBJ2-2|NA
TGCAGTGCTAGACTTGGAACCGGGGGGCTGTCTTTT
CSARLGTGGLSF
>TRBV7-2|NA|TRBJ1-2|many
TGTGCCAGCAGCACTCGGGACACTGCTAACTATGGCTACACCTTC
CASSTRDTANYGYTF
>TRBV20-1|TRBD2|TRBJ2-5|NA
TGCAGTGCTAGAGGGCTAGCGGGAGGACAAGAGACCCAGTACTTC
CSARGLAGGQETQYF
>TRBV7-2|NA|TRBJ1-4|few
TGTGCCAGCAGCTTACGGCAGGGAGGTGAACTGTTTTTT
CASSLRQGGELFF
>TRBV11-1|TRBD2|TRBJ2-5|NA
TGTGCCAGCGGGTTAGCGGGAGGCCCGGGGGGGTACCAAGAGACCCAGTACTTC
CASGLAGGPGGYQETQYF
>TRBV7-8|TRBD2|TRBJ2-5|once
TGTGCCAGCAGCATGACAGCGGGAGGACAAGAGACCCAGCACTTC
CASSMTAGGQETQHF
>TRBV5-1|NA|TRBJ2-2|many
TGCGCCAGCAGCTTGCGGTCTCCGGTCGGCGGGGAGCTGTTTTTT
CASSLRSPVGGELFF
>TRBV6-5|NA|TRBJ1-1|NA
TGTGCCAGCAGCAAAGGCGGTAGCGGGTTGCAGGAGACTGAAGCTTTCTTT
CASSKGGSGLQETEAFF
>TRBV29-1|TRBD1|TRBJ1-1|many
TGCAGCGTAGTCGGACAGGGGGCAACTGAAGCTTTCTTT
CSVVGQGATEAFF
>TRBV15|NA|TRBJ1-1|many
TGTGCCACCAGCAGAGATCGGGTAGCGAACACTGAAGCTTTCTTT
CATSRDRVANTEAFF
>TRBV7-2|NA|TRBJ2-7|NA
TGTGCCAGCAGCCGGGCGGGGACGGTCTACGAGCAGTACTTC
CASSRAGTVYEQYF
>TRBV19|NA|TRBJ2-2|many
TGTGCCAGTAACGCCCTTCCATTCACCGGGGAGCTGTTTTTT
CASNALPFTGELFF
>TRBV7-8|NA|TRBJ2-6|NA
TGTGCCAGCAGCTCAGGAGGTTCGGGAGGGGCCAACGTCCTGACTTTC
CASSSGGSGGANVLTF
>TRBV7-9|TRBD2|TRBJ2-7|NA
TGTGCCAGCAGCGGAGGGAGGGGATCTTACGAGCAGTACTTC
CASSGGRGSYEQYF
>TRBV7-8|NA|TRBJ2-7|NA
TGTGCCAGCAGCTACGAGCAGTACTTC
CASSYEQYF
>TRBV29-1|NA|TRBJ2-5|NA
TGCAGCGTGGGACGGCCGTCCACTGAAGCTTGGAGGTCGGAGACCCAGTACTTC
CSVGRPSTEAWRSETQYF
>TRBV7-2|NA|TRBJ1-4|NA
TGTGCCGGCAGCCAAGGTGGGACTCCAGATGAAAAACTGTTCTTT
CAGSQGGTPDEKLFF
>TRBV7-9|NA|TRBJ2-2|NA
TGTGCCAGCAGCTGGGGTGGCGTTGGGGAGCTGTTTTTT
CASSWGGVGELFF
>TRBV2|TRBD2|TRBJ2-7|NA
TGTGCCAGCACCGGACTAGCGGGAGGTTCCTACGAGCAGTACTTC
CASTGLAGGSYEQYF
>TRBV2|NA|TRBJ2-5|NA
TGTGCCAGCAGTATAAACAGGAGCCAAGAGACCCAGTACTTC
CASSINRSQETQYF